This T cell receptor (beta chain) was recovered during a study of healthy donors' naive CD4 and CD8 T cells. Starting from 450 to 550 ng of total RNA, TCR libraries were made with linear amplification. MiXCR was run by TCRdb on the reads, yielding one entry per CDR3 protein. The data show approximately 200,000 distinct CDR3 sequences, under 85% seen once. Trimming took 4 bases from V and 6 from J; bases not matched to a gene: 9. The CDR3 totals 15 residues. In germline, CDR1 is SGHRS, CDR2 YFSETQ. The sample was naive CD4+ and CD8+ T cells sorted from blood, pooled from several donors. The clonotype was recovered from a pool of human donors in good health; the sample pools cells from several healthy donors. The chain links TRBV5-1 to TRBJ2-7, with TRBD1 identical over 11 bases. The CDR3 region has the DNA TGCGCCAGCAGCCCACGGACAGGGGGCTTTACCGAGCAGTACTTC. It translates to CASSPRTGGFTEQYF.